These 5 T cell receptor beta chains came from one sample sequenced in a study of STAT5B mutations in CD4+ large granular lymphocyte leukemia. Profiling relied on immunoSEQ multiplex PCR, and the TCRdb table lists in-frame clones only, not all of them. Here the sample spans about 33,000 clones, 60% to 80% being singletons. The material sequenced was CD4+ T cells from blood buffy coats. The origin of the receptors is a human donor in good health.

J is TRBJ2-2 and V is TRBV25-1; 8 nucleotides match TRBD1. CDR1 and CDR2 (germline): MGHDK, SYGVNS. The trim removed 5 bases at V and 5 bases at J, leaving 4 bases unmatched. The CDR3 is 14 residues long. The CDR3 region is CASSRQGATGELFF. The CDR3 DNA follows: TGTGCCAGCAGTCGGCAGGGGGCGACCGGGGAGCTGTTTTTT.

In this sample, this clone turned up a few times. The chain links TRBV6-6 to TRBJ2-7, with D possibly TRBD2 on 6 matching bases. The CDR3 is 16 amino acids. Trimming took off 2 bases at V and 2 bases at J, with 16 bases between the two ends. Germline CDR1 MNHNY, CDR2 SVGAGI (reference sequence). CDR3 region: CASSYGYLGTPYEQYF. The CDR3, as DNA: TGTGCCAGCAGTTACGGGTACCTGGGGACTCCCTACGAGCAGTACTTC.

V is TRBV2 and J is TRBJ1-5; D is unclear. Germline-derived CDR1 and CDR2 are SNHLY and FYNNEI. CDR3 length equals 13 residues. The V gene lost 7 bases and the J gene lost 7 bases, with 14 bases spanning the gap. The CDR3 nucleotides are TGTGCCAGCACCGAACAGAACAGACAGCCCCAGCATTTT. Translation: CASTEQNRQPQHF. Based on the CDR3 plus reference TRBV2 and TRBJ1-5, the full variable domain is EPEVTQTPSHQVTQMGQEVILRCVPISNHLYFYWYRQILGQKVEFLVSFYNNEISEKSEIFDDQFSVERPDGSNFTLKIRSTKLEDSAMYFCASTEQNRQPQHFGDGTRLSIL.

The chain uses TRBV11-3 and TRBJ1-4; D is unclear. The CDR3 totals 15 residues. Germline-derived CDR1 and CDR2 are SGHNT and YENEEA. V lost 6 bases and J 8 bases, leaving 19 bases between the germline ends. This chain's CDR3 is CASRGKRSLPEKLFF. CDR3 coding DNA: TGTGCCAGCAGGGGAAAGAGGAGTCTACCGGAAAAACTGTTTTTT.

This clone was seen only once. V usage is TRBV7-8 and J usage is TRBJ1-5; tentatively, D is TRBD1 (5 bases). The V and J ends lost 2 bases and 7 bases respectively, with 24 bases between them. The germline CDR1 and CDR2 sequences are SGHVS and FQNEAQ. The CDR3 extends over 18 amino acids. CDR3 region: CASSLYPSGQGTGQPQHF. DNA of the CDR3: TGTGCCAGCAGCTTATACCCCTCAGGGCAGGGCACGGGACAGCCCCAGCATTTT.